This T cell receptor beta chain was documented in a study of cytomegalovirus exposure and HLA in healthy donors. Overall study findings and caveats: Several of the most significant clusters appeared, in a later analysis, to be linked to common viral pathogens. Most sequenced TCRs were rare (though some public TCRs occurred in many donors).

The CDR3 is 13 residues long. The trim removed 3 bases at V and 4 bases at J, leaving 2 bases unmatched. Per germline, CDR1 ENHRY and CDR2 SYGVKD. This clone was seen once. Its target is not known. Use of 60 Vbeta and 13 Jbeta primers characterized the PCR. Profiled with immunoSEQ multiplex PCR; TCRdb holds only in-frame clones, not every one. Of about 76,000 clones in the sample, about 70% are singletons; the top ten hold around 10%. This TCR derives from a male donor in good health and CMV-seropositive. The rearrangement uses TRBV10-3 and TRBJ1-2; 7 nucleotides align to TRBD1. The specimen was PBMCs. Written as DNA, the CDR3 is TGTGCCATCAGTGACAGGGGGAGCTATGGCTACACCTTC. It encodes CAISDRGSYGYTF.